A single sample gave rise to the 11 T cell receptor beta chains below, sequenced in a study of blood T cell repertoires in COVID-19. Assay: immunoSEQ multiplex PCR; the TCRdb copy retains only in-frame clones and omits some. In the table there are around 450,000 clones, about 90% of which are singletons. Specimen: PBMCs or T cells enriched from blood (not recorded which). The receptors derive from a young woman with acute COVID-19.

The V call is TRBV7-2, the J call TRBJ2-3; 9 nucleotides agree with TRBD2. Germline assignment: CDR1 SGHTA and CDR2 FQGNSA. Trimming at V came to 3 bases and at J to 3 bases, leaving 7 bases not matched to a gene. This CDR3 contains 16 residues. The CDR3 DNA follows: TGTGCCAGCAGCTTTGTAGCGGGAGAGGCTACAGATACGCAGTATTTT. The encoded protein is CASSFVAGEATDTQYF.

The chain links TRBV5-1 to TRBJ2-1, with a possible D match to TRBD1 (7 bases). The V gene's germline CDR1 is SGHRS and CDR2 YFSETQ. Trimming cost V 2 bases and J 8 bases, with 14 bases left between them. This CDR3 comprises 14 residues. The CDR3 loop reads CASSFTDREDEQFF. The CDR3 coding sequence is TGCGCCAGCAGCTTTACTGACAGGGAGGATGAGCAGTTCTTC.

This chain uses TRBV4-1 with TRBJ2-7; 8 bases are shared with TRBD1. This CDR3 is built from 14 residues. The germline V gene has CDR1 MGHRA and CDR2 YSYEKL. The V and J ends lost 2 bases and 3 bases, in that order; junction bases with no gene match: 3. DNA of the CDR3: TGCGCCAGCAGCCAAACTGGACAGGGCTACGAGCAGTACTTC. This codes for CASSQTGQGYEQYF.

This sequence joins TRBV5-4 and TRBJ2-5; 13 bases match TRBD2. The CDR3 covers 16 residues. Germline V gene lookup returns CDR1 SGHNT and CDR2 YYREEE (reference sequence). The trim removed 6 bases at V and 5 bases at J, leaving 10 bases unmatched. The CDR3 is CASTRTSGSRGETQYF. The CDR3 nucleotides are TGTGCCAGCACCCGGACTAGCGGGAGTCGGGGGGAGACCCAGTACTTC.

Only one count was recorded for this clone. The chain employs TRBV10-3 and TRBJ1-5, with a weak D call TRBD1 (6 bases). The CDR3 covers 16 residues. The ends were cut back, 2 bases at V and 0 bases at J, with 11 bases in the middle. Germline V gene sequence: CDR1 ENHRY, CDR2 SYGVKD. CDR3 loop: CAISETRDISNQPQHF. CDR3 nucleotide sequence: TGTGCCATCAGTGAGACGAGGGACATTAGCAATCAGCCCCAGCATTTT.

J is TRBJ2-7 and V is TRBV10-2; 9 bases fit TRBD1. The length of the CDR3 is 14 residues. The germline V gene encodes CDR1 WSHSY and CDR2 SAAADI. Trimming at V came to 6 bases and at J to 7 bases, leaving 10 bases not matched to a gene. The CDR3 is CASSPGTGFWEQYF. The CDR3 DNA sequence: TGCGCCAGCAGCCCCGGGACAGGGTTTTGGGAGCAGTACTTC.

The CDR3 nucleotides read TGCAGTGCCCTTCAGGGAACTGAAGCTTTCTTT. Protein product: CSALQGTEAFF. The genes are TRBV20-1 and TRBJ1-1, with D perhaps TRBD1 (5 bases). From germline, CDR1 is DFQATT and CDR2 SNEGSKA (reference sequence). There are 11 residues in the CDR3. V gave up 6 bases and J gave up 5 bases, with 10 bases separating them.

This chain uses TRBV5-1 with TRBJ2-1; 11 bases are shared with TRBD2. The V gene end was trimmed by 3 bases and the J gene end by 8 bases; junction bases not matched to a gene: 7. The CDR3 is 15 amino acids. Germline loops: CDR1 SGHRS, CDR2 YFSETQ. The CDR3 DNA reads as TGCGCCAGCAGCTCGACTAGCGGGATATGGGATGAGCAGTTCTTC. Translation: CASSSTSGIWDEQFF.

The rearrangement uses TRBV3-1 (or the pseudogene TRBV3-2) and TRBJ2-7, with TRBD2 matching over 12 bases. CDR1 and CDR2 from the germline V gene are LGHDT and YNNKEL (reference sequence). This CDR3 spans 14 amino acids. V lost 4 bases to trimming and J lost 3 bases; unmatched junction nucleotides: 1. As DNA, the CDR3 is TGTGCCAGCAGCCCTAGCGGGGGGGTCTACGAGCAGTACTTC. Protein: CASSPSGGVYEQYF.

This chain links TRBV5-5 with TRBJ2-2; 8 bases are a match to TRBD2. This CDR3 has 16 residues. Trimming at V came to 0 bases and at J to 0 bases, leaving 1 base not matched to a gene. Germline CDR1 reads SGHKS; CDR2 reads YYEKEE (reference sequence). CDR3 loop: CASSLVSGTNTGELFF. The CDR3 coding sequence is TGTGCCAGCAGCTTGGTTAGCGGGACGAACACCGGGGAGCTGTTTTTT.

To note about this clone: At the DNA level, this CDR3 is encoded by other sequences in the same sample as well. The chain employs TRBV18 and TRBJ2-7, with 8 bases that match TRBD1. This CDR3 spans 14 amino acids. Per germline, CDR1 KGHSH and CDR2 LQKENI. V was pared by 3 bases and J by 2 bases, with 3 bases of the junction left unmatched. The DNA of the CDR3 is TGTGCCAGCTCACCGGACAGGGCGACCTACGAGCAGTACTTC. This codes for CASSPDRATYEQYF.